The 24 T cell receptor beta chains below were found in one sample sequenced in a study of radiation and T cells in renal cell carcinoma (dated by TCRdb to the early 2020s). In the paper's terms, the time point label means: blood 4 weeks post-SBRT, at nephrectomy. Taken with the paper, the label for treatment or condition translates to: 15 Gy SBRT to primary tumor, nephrectomy 4 weeks later. Library preparation was by the immunoSEQ multiplex PCR assay. Here the immuneACCESS table is served through TCRdb, limited to in-frame sequences with V and J called. Missing clones are a known gap in these copies; in checked studies unresolved V genes cover under half, and the rest lacks a known reason. The sample table contains around 81,000 clones; only one count was recorded for around four fifths of them. The ten largest make up 9.4% of the sample. The sample here was blood, taken from a patient whose treatment included radiotherapy and nephrectomy. Receptor source: a man in his forties or fifties with renal cell carcinoma.

CDR3 sequence reads: CASSYDWGEQYF. In DNA form, the CDR3 reads TGTGCCAGCAGTTACGACTGGGGCGAGCAGTACTTC. V and J are TRBV6-5 and TRBJ2-7; D remains ambiguous. The germline V and J ends were trimmed by 2 bases and 6 bases, with 8 bases remaining between them. Per the germline V gene, CDR1 is MNHEY and CDR2 is SVGAGI. This CDR3 is 12 amino acids long.

The gene calls are TRBV30 and TRBJ2-3, with 9 bases that match TRBD1. The ends lost 3 bases at V and 5 bases at J; junction bases unmatched: 6. The length of the CDR3 is 14 residues. Germline values: CDR1 GTSNPN, CDR2 SVGIG (reference sequence). In DNA, the CDR3 is TGTGCCTGGAGGAAACAGGGGGCAGGAGATACGCAGTATTTT. It encodes CAWRKQGAGDTQYF.

The chain's CDR3 is CASRGQGAFATNEKLFF. The CDR3 DNA follows: TGTGCCAGCAGGGGACAGGGGGCGTTTGCAACTAATGAAAAACTGTTTTTT. The V gene is TRBV2, the J gene TRBJ1-4; TRBD1 matches at 12 bases. CDR1 and CDR2 from the germline V gene are SNHLY and FYNNEI. The V and J ends lost 6 bases and 0 bases, in that order; junction bases with no gene match: 5. The CDR3 covers 17 residues. Looking up the rest from reference TRBV2 and TRBJ1-4 gives the full variable domain: EPEVTQTPSHQVTQMGQEVILRCVPISNHLYFYWYRQILGQKVEFLVSFYNNEISEKSEIFDDQFSVERPDGSNFTLKIRSTKLEDSAMYFCASRGQGAFATNEKLFFGSGTQLSVL.

V usage is TRBV5-4 and J usage is TRBJ2-1; a weak D match, TRBD2 (6 bases). Germline V lookup: CDR1 SGHNT, CDR2 YYREEE (reference sequence). The ends were cut back, 1 base at V and 6 bases at J, with 8 bases in the middle. CDR3 length equals 13 residues. The CDR3: CASSLTSFNEQFF. Here the CDR3 DNA reads TGTGCCAGCAGCTTGACTAGCTTCAATGAGCAGTTCTTC.

The V and J genes are TRBV19 and TRBJ2-5; D uncertain. Trimming cost V 5 bases and J 1 base, with 11 bases left between them. CDR3 size: 14 residues. Germline lookup yields CDR1 LNHDA and CDR2 SQIVND (reference sequence). The CDR3 reads CASSFTAIQETQYF. CDR3 bases: TGTGCCAGTAGTTTCACAGCAATCCAAGAGACCCAGTACTTC.

The chain combines TRBV7-3 with TRBJ2-5; possible D gene TRBD1, 6 bases. Germline lookup yields CDR1 SGHTA and CDR2 FQGTGA. This CDR3 comprises 15 residues. Deletions cut 2 bases from V and 3 bases from J, with 13 bases between. The DNA for the CDR3 is TGTGCCAGCAGCTTAGTCACAGGGCGTAAAGAGACCCAGTACTTC. It translates to CASSLVTGRKETQYF.

This clone was detected a few times. This chain joins TRBV30 and TRBJ1-1, with unresolved D. Between the trimmed V and J ends, which lost 5 bases and 2 bases, there was a span of 12 bases. CDR1 and CDR2 (germline): GTSNPN, SVGIG (reference sequence). CDR3 length: 13 residues. The CDR3 loop is CAWAPGYNTEAFF. The DNA of the CDR3 is TGTGCCTGGGCTCCGGGATATAACACTGAAGCTTTCTTT.

The chain has TRBV6-5 and TRBJ2-7, with 7 positions matching TRBD1. The CDR3 contains 14 residues. V lost 6 bases to trimming and J lost 3 bases; unmatched junction nucleotides: 8. Germline assignment: CDR1 MNHEY and CDR2 SVGAGI. CDR3 protein: CASSTTGTLYEQYF. The CDR3 bases are TGTGCCAGCAGCACGACAGGGACCCTCTACGAGCAGTACTTC.

The CDR3 region has the DNA TGTGCCAGCAGTACCCCTGTGGGCGAGCAGTACTTC. Protein: CASSTPVGEQYF. The gene calls are TRBV6-6 and TRBJ2-7; D gene uncertain. The CDR3 totals 12 residues. V gave up 5 bases and J gave up 6 bases, with 11 bases separating them. The germline CDR1 and CDR2 sequences are MNHNY and SVGAGI (reference sequence).

The chain employs TRBV5-4 and TRBJ1-2, with 8 bases that match TRBD1. The V gene's germline CDR1 is SGHNT and CDR2 YYREEE (reference sequence). The V gene end was trimmed by 3 bases and the J gene end by 5 bases; junction bases not matched to a gene: 9. This CDR3 is 15 amino acids long. CDR3 loop: CASSWGTGAGYGYTF. The CDR3 nucleotides are TGTGCCAGCAGCTGGGGGACAGGCGCAGGGTATGGCTACACCTTC. The whole variable domain, remainder taken from reference TRBV5-4 and TRBJ1-2, is ETGVTQSPTHLIKTRGQQVTLRCSSQSGHNTVSWYQQALGQGPQFIFQYYREEENGRGNFPPRFSGLQFPNYSSELNVNALELDDSALYLCASSWGTGAGYGYTFGSGTRLTVV.

In this sample, this clone turned up once. The V call is TRBV15, the J call TRBJ2-5; D assignment may be TRBD1 or TRBD2 (5 bases each). V was trimmed by 0 bases and J by 5 bases, leaving 10 bases between them. This CDR3 is built from 14 residues. Germline assignment: CDR1 LNHNV and CDR2 YYDKDF (reference sequence). DNA of the CDR3: TGTGCCACCAGCAGAGACGGGACGGTGGAGACCCAGTACTTC. This codes for CATSRDGTVETQYF.

The CDR3 reads CASSLTVGGEETQYF. CDR3 nucleotide sequence: TGTGCCAGCAGCTTGACAGTCGGGGGGGAAGAGACCCAGTACTTC. This sequence joins TRBV5-4 and TRBJ2-5, with 8 bases matching TRBD2. Trimming at V came to 1 base and at J to 3 bases, leaving 5 bases not matched to a gene. From germline, CDR1 is SGHNT and CDR2 YYREEE (reference sequence). This CDR3 spans 15 amino acids.

The chain combines TRBV6-1 with TRBJ1-2; D gene ambiguous. V dropped 5 bases and J dropped 0 bases, with 10 bases sitting between them. CDR3 length: 14 residues. Germline values: CDR1 MNHNS, CDR2 SASEGT. The CDR3 DNA reads TGTGCCAGCAGTAACAGTCCTACTAACTATGGCTACACCTTC. Translation: CASSNSPTNYGYTF.

The chain is built from TRBV7-2 and TRBJ1-2; 8 nucleotides agree with TRBD1. The CDR3 has 15 amino acids. Germline loops: CDR1 SGHTA, CDR2 FQGNSA. V shed 1 base and J 5 bases; nucleotides not matched to a gene: 6. CDR3 in amino acids: CASSLGMDRAYGYTF. For the CDR3, the DNA is TGTGCCAGCAGCTTAGGGATGGACAGGGCTTATGGCTACACCTTC.

The chain employs TRBV5-4 and TRBJ1-1, with 9 bases fitting TRBD1. Germline V gene data show CDR1 as SGHNT and CDR2 as YYREEE (reference sequence). The V segment lost 4 bases and the J segment 6 bases; nucleotides outside the gene matches: 7. The CDR3 runs 14 residues. CDR3: CASSTGGYPPEAFF. CDR3 DNA: TGTGCCAGCAGCACAGGGGGCTACCCACCTGAAGCTTTCTTT.

The V gene is TRBV6-1, the J gene TRBJ2-1; 7 bases match TRBD1. The V and J ends lost 5 bases and 0 bases, in that order; junction bases with no gene match: 4. Germline loops: CDR1 MNHNS, CDR2 SASEGT. The CDR3 has 15 amino acids. Written as DNA, the CDR3 is TGTGCCAGCAGTCAACAGGGGAGCTCCTACAATGAGCAGTTCTTC. Residues: CASSQQGSSYNEQFF.

This rearrangement joins TRBV5-1 to TRBJ2-2; TRBD1 matches 7 bases. CDR1 is SGHRS, CDR2 YFSETQ, per germline. The CDR3 has 15 residues. Trimming removed 1 base from V and 7 bases from J; junction bases left unmatched: 7. CDR3 protein: CASSLSQGEVGELFF. For the CDR3, the DNA is TGCGCCAGCAGCTTGTCTCAGGGGGAAGTCGGGGAGCTGTTTTTT.

The chain uses TRBV6-5 and TRBJ1-6, with 8 bases that match TRBD1. V was pared by 7 bases and J by 9 bases, with 2 bases of the junction left unmatched. Germline values: CDR1 MNHEY, CDR2 SVGAGI. The CDR3 extends over 12 amino acids. CDR3 in DNA: TGTGCCAGCACCGGACAGGGTTCACCCCTCCACTTT. The encoded protein is CASTGQGSPLHF.

V gene TRBV6-6 combines with J gene TRBJ1-1, with D perhaps matching TRBD1 (5 bases). Germline loops: CDR1 MNHNY, CDR2 SVGAGI (reference sequence). The CDR3 loop spans 13 amino acids. Trimming left V 3 bases short and J 3 bases short, with 8 bases between. As DNA, the CDR3 is TGTGCCAGCAGTTATACGGGGGACACTGAAGCTTTCTTT. Translation: CASSYTGDTEAFF.

The rearrangement joins TRBV19 to TRBJ1-2, with 9 bases matching TRBD1. With 7 bases clipped from V and 1 base from J, the junction kept 10 bases outside the gene matches. The CDR3 has 16 amino acids. Germline V lookup: CDR1 LNHDA, CDR2 SQIVND (reference sequence). The CDR3 spells CASTPGQGPINYGYTF. In DNA, the CDR3 is TGTGCCAGTACCCCGGGACAGGGCCCTATTAACTATGGCTACACCTTC.

The chain carries TRBV6-1 and TRBJ1-5; D gene uncertain. The CDR3 consists of 11 residues. CDR1 MNHNS and CDR2 SASEGT come from the germline V gene. The V and J ends lost 3 bases and 9 bases respectively, with 6 bases between them. The CDR3 loop is CASSETGPQHF. Here the CDR3 DNA reads TGTGCCAGCAGTGAGACGGGGCCCCAGCATTTT.

The chain has TRBV27 and TRBJ2-7, with a possible D match to TRBD2 (6 bases). CDR1 and CDR2 (germline): MNHEY, SMNVEV (reference sequence). This CDR3 has 14 amino acids. V lost 5 bases and J lost 4, with 15 bases in between. CDR3 sequence: CASSSGPVLYEQYF. DNA for the CDR3: TGTGCCAGCAGTAGCGGGCCGGTGTTGTACGAGCAGTACTTC.

J is TRBJ2-3 and V is TRBV5-1, with 10 bases identical to TRBD2. The CDR3 totals 16 residues. Germline-derived CDR1 and CDR2 are SGHRS and YFSETQ. V lost 0 bases and J lost 3; bases outside the gene matches: 4. The CDR3 loop reads CASSLVQLAGTDTQYF. CDR3 sequence (DNA): TGCGCCAGCAGCTTGGTACAACTAGCGGGAACAGATACGCAGTATTTT. Supplemented by reference TRBV5-1 and TRBJ2-3, the full variable domain reads KAGVTQTPRYLIKTRGQQVTLSCSPISGHRSVSWYQQTPGQGLQFLFEYFSETQRNKGNFPGRFSGRQFSNSRSEMNVSTLELGDSALYLCASSLVQLAGTDTQYFGPGTRLTVL.

The chain carries TRBV5-1 and TRBJ2-7; 8 bases agree with TRBD2. Germline assignment: CDR1 SGHRS and CDR2 YFSETQ. The junction had 13 bases not matched to a gene; V was cut back by 4 bases and J by 7 bases. This CDR3 is 15 amino acids long. The CDR3 is CASSLPVSGSREQYF. DNA of the CDR3: TGCGCCAGCAGCCTACCAGTGAGCGGGAGCCGTGAGCAGTACTTC. Combining the CDR3 with reference TRBV5-1 and TRBJ2-7 gives the whole variable domain KAGVTQTPRYLIKTRGQQVTLSCSPISGHRSVSWYQQTPGQGLQFLFEYFSETQRNKGNFPGRFSGRQFSNSRSEMNVSTLELGDSALYLCASSLPVSGSREQYFGPGTRLTVT.